This T cell receptor beta chain was sequenced during a study of T cell changes during pregnancy in multiple sclerosis. Sequencing used immunoSEQ multiplex PCR; TCRdb keeps in-frame clones, though not all of them. In the table there are tens of thousands of clones, 92% of which are singletons. A few counts support this clone. Germline V CDR1 and CDR2: MNHEY, SMNVEV (reference sequence). The CDR3 has 11 residues. V dropped 6 bases and J dropped 3 bases, with 6 bases sitting between them. The sequence came from a female donor with multiple sclerosis, enrolled in a pregnancy study. The sequenced sample was peripheral blood, obtained in the first trimester of pregnancy. The rearrangement joins TRBV27 to TRBJ2-7; D is unclear. As DNA, the CDR3 is TGTGCCAGCAGCCACAACTACGAGCAGTACTTC. Encoded protein: CASSHNYEQYF.